This T cell receptor (beta chain) stems from a study of cytotoxic CD8 clonotypes in ibrutinib-treated CLL. V lost 4 bases and J 4 bases, leaving 13 bases between the germline ends. Germline lookup yields CDR1 SGDLS and CDR2 YYNGEE. The CDR3 is 14 amino acids. The method was immunoSEQ multiplex PCR; TCRdb's version includes in-frame clones alone and lacks a portion of them. The sample lists roughly 54,000 clones, around 52% occurring once. The chain combines TRBV9 with TRBJ2-3; no reliable D call. Material: PBMCs, obtained after 24 months of ibrutinib treatment. The clonotype comes from a human donor with chronic lymphocytic leukemia. The CDR3 sequence is CASSPTTAADTQYF. The CDR3 DNA reads TGTGCCAGCAGCCCTACAACCGCCGCAGATACGCAGTATTTT. The entire variable domain, with the rest obtained from reference TRBV9 and TRBJ2-3, is as follows: DSGVTQTPKHLITATGQRVTLRCSPRSGDLSVYWYQQSLDQGLQFLIQYYNGEERAKGNILERFSAQQFPDLHSELNLSSLELGDSALYFCASSPTTAADTQYFGPGTRLTVL.